The 29 T cell receptor beta chains given below trace back to one sample, sequenced in a study of blood T cell repertoires in COVID-19. Using immunoSEQ multiplex PCR, the repertoire was profiled, and TCRdb retains in-frame clones only, with some absent. The data hold over 250,000 clones, with around 79% observed a single time. Sample: peripheral blood. Receptors originate from a woman over 75 with acute or convalescent COVID-19.

This clone occurred once. The chain links TRBV29-1 to TRBJ1-1; D gene uncertain. The V end was cut by 4 bases, the J end by 0 bases, with 6 bases between. Germline V gene sequence: CDR1 SQVTM, CDR2 ANQGSEA. CDR3 length equals 12 residues. The CDR3 region is CSVAVMNTEAFF. The DNA of the CDR3 is TGCAGCGTTGCAGTCATGAACACTGAAGCTTTCTTT.

The gene calls are TRBV5-1 and TRBJ1-2; TRBD1 is a possible D gene (6 bases). Trimming took 4 bases from V and 8 from J, leaving 21 bases between them. Germline lookup yields CDR1 SGHRS and CDR2 YFSETQ. This CDR3 contains 15 residues. The CDR3 region is CASSSLWTAVGGYTF. CDR3 sequence (DNA): TGCGCCAGCAGCAGCCTCTGGACAGCCGTTGGGGGCTACACCTTC.

This clone was seen only a few times. The genes are TRBV5-5 and TRBJ2-1; D might be TRBD2 (6 bases). The CDR3 runs to 15 residues. V was cut by 5 bases and J by 4 bases, with 16 bases left in between. CDR1 is SGHKS and CDR2 is YYEKEE in the germline V gene (reference sequence). This CDR3 is CASSSSGTGYNEQFF. In DNA, the CDR3 is TGTGCCAGCAGTTCCTCGGGGACTGGGTACAATGAGCAGTTCTTC.

This clone was observed many times. The V call is TRBV30, the J call TRBJ1-5; 10 nucleotides match TRBD1. V dropped 1 base and J dropped 4; count of bases not matched to a gene: 1. This CDR3 contains 14 residues. Germline CDR1 GTSNPN, CDR2 SVGIG (reference sequence). The CDR3 is CAWSGQGANQPQHF. As DNA, the CDR3 is TGTGCCTGGAGTGGACAGGGGGCTAATCAGCCCCAGCATTTT.

The chain recombines TRBV7-9 with TRBJ2-1; D is ambiguous. The CDR3 runs to 13 residues. Germline V lookup: CDR1 SEHNR, CDR2 FQNEAQ (reference sequence). Trimming removed 5 bases from V and 4 bases from J, with 9 bases in between. This CDR3 reads CASSPPSYNEQFF. The CDR3 nucleotides are TGTGCCAGCAGCCCTCCCTCGTACAATGAGCAGTTCTTC.

The chain has TRBV29-1 and TRBJ1-1; D gene ambiguous. Between the trimmed V and J ends, which lost 4 bases and 4 bases, there was a span of 10 bases. This CDR3 has 12 amino acids. CDR1 is SQVTM and CDR2 is ANQGSEA in the germline V gene. The CDR3: CSVVPGPTEAFF. CDR3 nucleotides: TGCAGCGTTGTCCCGGGTCCCACTGAAGCTTTCTTT.

The rearrangement links TRBV6-5 to TRBJ2-1, with a tentative D call TRBD2 (6 bases). The CDR3 extends over 15 amino acids. The V and J ends lost 6 bases and 7 bases respectively, with 19 bases between them. Germline loops: CDR1 MNHEY, CDR2 SVGAGI. CDR3 coding DNA: TGTGCCAGCAGCCACCTGGTTAGCGGCACAAATGAGCAGTTCTTC. It translates to CASSHLVSGTNEQFF.

The V and J genes are TRBV21-1 and TRBJ1-4; the table's D call, TRBD1, was not checked against the DNA. TRBV21-1 is listed as a pseudogene. The CDR3 sequence is 15 residues long. The CDR3 here is CASSNQGPLNEKLFF. CDR3 in DNA: TGTGCCAGCAGCAACCAGGGTCCCCTTAATGAAAAACTGTTTTTT.

The V gene is TRBV19, the J gene TRBJ2-2; TRBD2 aligns across 12 bases. The germline V gene encodes CDR1 LNHDA and CDR2 SQIVND (reference sequence). CDR3 size: 17 residues. V lost 6 bases and J lost 2; bases outside the gene matches: 7. For the CDR3, the DNA is TGTGCCAGTAGCCAACTAGCGGGGGGCCTTAACACCGGGGAGCTGTTTTTT. It is translated as CASSQLAGGLNTGELFF.

The chain joins TRBV12-3 or TRBV12-4 to TRBJ1-5, with TRBD1 matching over 8 bases. V was clipped by 7 bases and J by 5 bases; unmatched bases: 4. The CDR3 is 13 amino acids. DNA for the CDR3: TGTGCCAGCAACAGGGGGGATCATCAGCCCCAGCATTTT. It codes for CASNRGDHQPQHF.

The chain couples TRBV2 to TRBJ1-4; the D gene is possibly TRBD1 (5 bases). Germline V gene lookup returns CDR1 SNHLY and CDR2 FYNNEI. This CDR3 has 14 amino acids. Trimming took off 7 bases at V and 2 bases at J, with 11 bases between the two ends. The CDR3, as DNA: TGTGCCAGCACCCGGGGGGGTACTAATGAAAAACTGTTTTTT. Translated, it gives CASTRGGTNEKLFF.

The chain is built from TRBV7-2 and TRBJ2-7; D is perhaps TRBD2 (5 bases). From germline, CDR1 is SGHTA and CDR2 FQGNSA. Trimming stripped 3 bases from V and 1 base from J, with 10 bases between. The CDR3 covers 14 residues. DNA of the CDR3: TGTGCCAGCAGCTTGGACTGGTCTTCCTACGAGCAGTACTTC. Translated, it gives CASSLDWSSYEQYF.

The chain joins TRBV6-5 to TRBJ2-7; TRBD2 matches 12 bases. CDR3 length equals 15 residues. V dropped 5 bases and J dropped 4; count of bases not matched to a gene: 6. In germline, CDR1 is MNHEY, CDR2 SVGAGI. CDR3 DNA sequence: TGTGCCAGCAGTCCGACTAGCGGGGGAAAATACGAGCAGTACTTC. This sequence encodes CASSPTSGGKYEQYF.

This clone has a handful of counts. The chain uses TRBV19 and TRBJ2-1, with D perhaps TRBD2 (6 bases). CDR1 is LNHDA and CDR2 is SQIVND in the germline V gene (reference sequence). Between the trimmed V and J ends, which lost 3 bases and 5 bases, there was a span of 17 bases. The CDR3 extends over 16 amino acids. CDR3 sequence reads: CASSIWRAPRNNEQFF. CDR3 in DNA: TGTGCCAGTAGTATTTGGAGGGCTCCCCGGAACAATGAGCAGTTCTTC.

This sequence joins TRBV5-1 and TRBJ1-2; no reliable D call. Germline loops: CDR1 SGHRS, CDR2 YFSETQ. The CDR3 has 14 amino acids. V dropped 0 bases and J dropped 5 bases, with 11 bases sitting between them. The CDR3 here is CASSLDLSRYGYTF. CDR3 nucleotides: TGCGCCAGCAGCTTGGACCTTTCTAGGTATGGCTACACCTTC.

This rearrangement joins TRBV10-3 to TRBJ1-3; D might be TRBD1 (6 bases). Germline loops: CDR1 ENHRY, CDR2 SYGVKD. V was shortened by 6 bases and J by 0 bases, with 12 bases between the two germline ends. The CDR3 extends over 15 amino acids. CDR3 nucleotides: TGTGCCATCAGGTGGGACACGGACTCTGGAAACACCATATATTTT. It is translated as CAIRWDTDSGNTIYF.

This chain connects TRBV15 to TRBJ1-4, with 7 bases aligning to TRBD1. The CDR3 consists of 16 residues. After removal of 0 bases from V and 8 bases from J, the junction contained 9 bases not matched to a gene. Germline assignment: CDR1 LNHNV and CDR2 YYDKDF (reference sequence). The chain's CDR3 is CATSRDPIGGVEKLFF. The CDR3 DNA is TGTGCCACCAGCAGAGATCCAATAGGGGGCGTAGAAAAACTGTTTTTT.

The chain has TRBV5-4 and TRBJ1-2; possible D gene TRBD1, 6 bases. Germline CDR1 reads SGHNT; CDR2 reads YYREEE (reference sequence). Trimming removed 4 bases at V and 0 bases at J, with 13 bases between. This CDR3 is built from 15 residues. Here the CDR3 reads CASSGGPGPNYGYTF. The CDR3 DNA reads as TGTGCCAGCAGCGGGGGCCCGGGACCTAACTATGGCTACACCTTC.

This rearrangement joins TRBV2 to TRBJ1-1; a weak D match, TRBD1 (6 bases). V was cut by 7 bases and J by 5 bases, with 11 bases left in between. This CDR3 comprises 12 residues. Germline CDR1 reads SNHLY; CDR2 reads FYNNEI. CDR3: CASIEGVTEAFF. The CDR3 DNA sequence: TGTGCCAGCATCGAGGGGGTGACTGAAGCTTTCTTT.

This sequence joins TRBV4-1 and TRBJ1-4; TRBD1 aligns across 12 bases. Germline trimming cut 3 bases from V and 2 bases from J; bases unmatched to any gene: 4. The germline CDR1 and CDR2 sequences are MGHRA and YSYEKL. CDR3 length equals 17 residues. CDR3: CASSQGDRGHTNEKLFF. For the CDR3, the DNA is TGCGCCAGCAGCCAGGGGGACAGGGGGCACACTAATGAAAAACTGTTTTTT.

The CDR3 is CASSQQGADQPQHF. The CDR3, as DNA: TGTGCCAGCAGCCAACAGGGGGCCGATCAGCCCCAGCATTTT. The gene calls are TRBV5-4 and TRBJ1-5, with 9 bases lining up with TRBD1. CDR3 length equals 14 residues. V gave up 4 bases and J gave up 5 bases; unmatched junction bases: 4. Germline assignment: CDR1 SGHNT and CDR2 YYREEE (reference sequence).

V gene TRBV5-1 combines with J gene TRBJ2-3; D is perhaps TRBD1 (6 bases). Per germline, CDR1 SGHRS and CDR2 YFSETQ. V was pared by 1 base and J by 0 bases, with 9 bases between. CDR3 length: 15 residues. The CDR3 sequence is CASSLRGYSTDTQYF. The CDR3 nucleotides are TGCGCCAGCAGCTTGAGGGGGTATAGCACAGATACGCAGTATTTT.

The chain uses TRBV6-2 or TRBV6-3 and TRBJ2-7, with D perhaps TRBD1 (6 bases). The CDR3 spans 12 residues. Germline lookup yields CDR1 MNHEY and CDR2 SVGEGT. V lost 5 bases and J lost 3, with 8 bases in between. CDR3 protein: CASSGTHYEQYF. The CDR3 nucleotides are TGTGCCAGCAGTGGGACACACTACGAGCAGTACTTC.

V and J are TRBV6-5 and TRBJ1-1; D unresolved. Trimming pared 6 bases from V and 11 bases from J, leaving 19 bases between. Looked up from germline, CDR1 is MNHEY and CDR2 is SVGAGI. CDR3 length: 13 amino acids. The CDR3 here is CASSRSAQAWAFF. The CDR3 DNA reads TGTGCCAGCAGCCGAAGCGCCCAAGCTTGGGCTTTCTTT.

The chain has TRBV6-2 or TRBV6-3 and TRBJ1-5; 8 positions agree with TRBD1. The CDR3 has 17 residues. Germline trimming cut 6 bases from V and 1 base from J; bases unmatched to any gene: 11. The germline CDR1 and CDR2 sequences are MNHEY and SVGEGT. This CDR3 reads CASSSDRGSISNQPQHF. CDR3 bases: TGTGCCAGCAGCTCAGACAGGGGATCGATCAGCAATCAGCCCCAGCATTTT.

This chain connects TRBV19 to TRBJ1-1; D is ambiguous. Looked up from germline, CDR1 is LNHDA and CDR2 is SQIVND (reference sequence). V shed 7 bases and J shed 2 bases, with 5 bases lying between them. This CDR3 is built from 11 residues. The CDR3, as DNA: TGTGCCAGTATTAAAAACACTGAAGCTTTCTTT. It translates to CASIKNTEAFF.

This sequence joins TRBV27 and TRBJ2-3; the match to TRBD2 covers 7 bases. This CDR3 comprises 15 residues. The germline CDR1 and CDR2 sequences are MNHEY and SMNVEV (reference sequence). V lost 5 bases to trimming and J lost 7 bases; unmatched junction nucleotides: 12. The DNA of the CDR3 is TGTGCCAGCAGTCCCGGACTAGTCGGTCCCCATACGCAGTATTTT. Translated: CASSPGLVGPHTQYF.

V gene TRBV5-4 combines with J gene TRBJ2-4; 12 positions match TRBD2. Trimming removed 3 bases from V and 9 bases from J; junction bases left unmatched: 10. The germline V gene encodes CDR1 SGHNT and CDR2 YYREEE (reference sequence). There are 16 residues in the CDR3. Written as DNA, the CDR3 is TGTGCCAGCAGCTCAAGACTAGCGGGGGAAAGGATCATTCAGTACTTC. Its protein is CASSSRLAGERIIQYF. Full variable domain (rest looked up from reference TRBV5-4 and TRBJ2-4): ETGVTQSPTHLIKTRGQQVTLRCSSQSGHNTVSWYQQALGQGPQFIFQYYREEENGRGNFPPRFSGLQFPNYSSELNVNALELDDSALYLCASSSRLAGERIIQYFGAGTRLSVL.

This clone showed up just a few times. The CDR3 DNA reads as TGCGCCAGCAGCCAAGGCCTAAGCGGGGGGAGATACAATGAGCAGTTCTTC. Translated: CASSQGLSGGRYNEQFF. This chain connects TRBV4-1 to TRBJ2-1; TRBD2 aligns across 9 bases. Trimming took 1 base from V and 4 from J; bases not matched to a gene: 8. CDR1 and CDR2 (germline): MGHRA, YSYEKL. The CDR3 spans 17 residues.